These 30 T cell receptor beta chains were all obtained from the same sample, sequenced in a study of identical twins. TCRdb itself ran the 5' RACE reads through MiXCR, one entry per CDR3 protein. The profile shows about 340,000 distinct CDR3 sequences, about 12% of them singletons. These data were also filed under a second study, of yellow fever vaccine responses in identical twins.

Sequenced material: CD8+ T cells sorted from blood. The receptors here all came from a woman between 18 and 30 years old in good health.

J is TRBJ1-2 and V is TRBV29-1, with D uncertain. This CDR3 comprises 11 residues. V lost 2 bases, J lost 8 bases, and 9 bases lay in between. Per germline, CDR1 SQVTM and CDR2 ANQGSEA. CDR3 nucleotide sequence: TGCAGCGTTGAACTAAGAAGGGGCTACACCTTC. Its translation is CSVELRRGYTF.

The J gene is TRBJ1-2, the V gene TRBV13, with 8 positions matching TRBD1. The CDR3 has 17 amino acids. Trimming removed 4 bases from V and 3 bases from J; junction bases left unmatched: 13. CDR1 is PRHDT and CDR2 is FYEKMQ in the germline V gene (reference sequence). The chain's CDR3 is CASSSTETGGYDYGYTF. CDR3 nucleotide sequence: TGTGCCAGCAGCTCCACAGAAACAGGGGGATATGACTATGGCTACACCTTC.

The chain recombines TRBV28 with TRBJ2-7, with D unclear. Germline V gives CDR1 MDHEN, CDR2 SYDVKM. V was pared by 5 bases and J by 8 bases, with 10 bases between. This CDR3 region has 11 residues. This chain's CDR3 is CASSIGPQQYF. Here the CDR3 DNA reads TGTGCCAGCAGTATTGGGCCGCAGCAGTACTTC.

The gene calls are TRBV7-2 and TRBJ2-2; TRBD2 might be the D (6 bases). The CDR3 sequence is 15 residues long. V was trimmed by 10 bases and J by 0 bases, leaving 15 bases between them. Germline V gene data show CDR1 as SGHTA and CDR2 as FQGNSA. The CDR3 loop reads CANLAEGANTGELFF. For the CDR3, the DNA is TGTGCCAACTTAGCGGAAGGAGCGAACACCGGGGAGCTGTTTTTT.

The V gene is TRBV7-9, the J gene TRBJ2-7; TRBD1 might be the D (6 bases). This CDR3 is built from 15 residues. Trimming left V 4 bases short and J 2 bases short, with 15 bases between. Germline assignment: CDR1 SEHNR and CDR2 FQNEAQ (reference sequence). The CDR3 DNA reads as TGTGCCAGCAGCTCAACAGGGAAAAGTCCCTACGAGCAGTACTTC. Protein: CASSSTGKSPYEQYF.

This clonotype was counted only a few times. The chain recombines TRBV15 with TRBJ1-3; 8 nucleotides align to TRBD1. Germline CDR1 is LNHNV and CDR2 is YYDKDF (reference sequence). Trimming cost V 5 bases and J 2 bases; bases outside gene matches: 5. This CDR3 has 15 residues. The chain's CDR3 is CATSRDRGPGNTIYF. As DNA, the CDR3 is TGTGCCACCAGCCGCGACAGGGGACCTGGAAACACCATATATTTT. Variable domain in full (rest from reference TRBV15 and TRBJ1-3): DAMVIQNPRYQVTQFGKPVTLSCSQTLNHNVMYWYQQKSSQAPKLLFHYYDKDFNNEADTPDNFQSRRPNTSFCFLDIRSPGLGDTAMYLCATSRDRGPGNTIYFGEGSWLTVV.

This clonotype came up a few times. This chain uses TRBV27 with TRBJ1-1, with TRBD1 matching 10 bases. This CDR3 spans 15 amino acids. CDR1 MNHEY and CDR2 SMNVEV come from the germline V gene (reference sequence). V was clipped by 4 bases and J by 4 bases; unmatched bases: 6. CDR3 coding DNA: TGTGCCAGCAGTTCCCGACAGGGGGCGCGCACTGAAGCTTTCTTT. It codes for CASSSRQGARTEAFF.

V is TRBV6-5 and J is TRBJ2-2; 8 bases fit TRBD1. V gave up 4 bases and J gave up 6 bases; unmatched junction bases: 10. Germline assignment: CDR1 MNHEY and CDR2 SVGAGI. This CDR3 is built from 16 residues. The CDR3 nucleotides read TGTGCCAGCAGTTTAGGGGCAGGGGGCTATGCCGGGGAGCTGTTTTTT. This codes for CASSLGAGGYAGELFF.

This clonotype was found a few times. For the CDR3, the DNA is TGTGCCAGCAGTTTGTCTACGGGACAGCAAGAGACCCAGTACTTC. This sequence encodes CASSLSTGQQETQYF. This rearrangement joins TRBV27 to TRBJ2-5; 7 bases are a match to TRBD1. The length of the CDR3 is 15 residues. The V segment lost 3 bases and the J segment 2 bases; nucleotides outside the gene matches: 6. Looked up from germline, CDR1 is MNHEY and CDR2 is SMNVEV (reference sequence).

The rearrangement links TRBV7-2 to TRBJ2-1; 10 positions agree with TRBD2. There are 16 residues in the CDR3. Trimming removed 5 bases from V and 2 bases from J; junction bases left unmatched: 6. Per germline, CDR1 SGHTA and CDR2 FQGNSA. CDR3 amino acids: CASSQQRGGAYNEQFF. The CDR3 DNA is TGTGCCAGCAGCCAGCAGCGGGGGGGGGCCTACAATGAGCAGTTCTTC.

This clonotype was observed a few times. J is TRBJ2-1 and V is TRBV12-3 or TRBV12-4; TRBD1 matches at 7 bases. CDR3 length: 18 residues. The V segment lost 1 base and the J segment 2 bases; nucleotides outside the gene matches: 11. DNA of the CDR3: TGTGCCAGCAGTTTAGAGACAGGGCGTAAATGGGCCTACAATGAGCAGTTCTTC. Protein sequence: CASSLETGRKWAYNEQFF.

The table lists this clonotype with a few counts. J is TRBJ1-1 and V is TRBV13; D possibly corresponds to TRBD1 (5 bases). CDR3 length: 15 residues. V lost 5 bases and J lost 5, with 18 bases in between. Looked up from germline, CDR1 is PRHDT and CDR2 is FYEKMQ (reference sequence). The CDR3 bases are TGTGCCAGCAGCCCCTCCGGGGCAGGGTGGACTGAAGCTTTCTTT. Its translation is CASSPSGAGWTEAFF.

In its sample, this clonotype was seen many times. The CDR3 nucleotides are TGTGCCAGCAGTGAATGGGAGACAGAGAGGACTGAAGCTTTCTTT. Its translation: CASSEWETERTEAFF. The chain uses TRBV25-1 and TRBJ1-1, with D tentatively TRBD1 (5 bases). In germline, CDR1 is MGHDK, CDR2 SYGVNS. V gave up 1 base and J gave up 5 bases, with 14 bases separating them. The CDR3 covers 15 residues. The full variable domain, rest sourced from reference TRBV25-1 and TRBJ1-1, is EADIYQTPRYLVIGTGKKITLECSQTMGHDKMYWYQQDPGMELHLIHYSYGVNSTEKGDLSSESTVSRIRTEHFPLTLESARPSHTSQYLCASSEWETERTEAFFGQGTRLTVV.

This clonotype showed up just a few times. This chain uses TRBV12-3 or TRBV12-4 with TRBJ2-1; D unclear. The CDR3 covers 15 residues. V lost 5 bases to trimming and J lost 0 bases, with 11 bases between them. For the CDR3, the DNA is TGTGCCAGCAGTAATAACGCCCACTCCTACAATGAGCAGTTCTTC. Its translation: CASSNNAHSYNEQFF.

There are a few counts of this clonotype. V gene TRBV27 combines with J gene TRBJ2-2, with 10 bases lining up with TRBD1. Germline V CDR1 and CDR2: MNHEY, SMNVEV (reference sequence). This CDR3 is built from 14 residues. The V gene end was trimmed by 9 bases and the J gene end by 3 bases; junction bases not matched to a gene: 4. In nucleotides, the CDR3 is TGTGCCAGTGACAGGGGGCGCGACACCGGGGAGCTGTTTTTT. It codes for CASDRGRDTGELFF.

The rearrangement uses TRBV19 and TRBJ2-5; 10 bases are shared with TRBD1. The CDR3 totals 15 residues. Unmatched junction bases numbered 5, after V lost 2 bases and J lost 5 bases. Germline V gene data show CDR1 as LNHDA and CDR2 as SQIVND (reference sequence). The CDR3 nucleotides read TGTGCCAGTAGTATATCTGGGACAGGGGATGAGACCCAGTACTTC. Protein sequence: CASSISGTGDETQYF.

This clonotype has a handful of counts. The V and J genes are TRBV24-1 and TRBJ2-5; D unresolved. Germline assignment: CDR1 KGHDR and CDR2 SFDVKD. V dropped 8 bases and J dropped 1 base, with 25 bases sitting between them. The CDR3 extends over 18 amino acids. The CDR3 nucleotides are TGTGCCACCACCCTCCTTCTCCCCGATGTCCCCTTCCAAGAGACCCAGTACTTC. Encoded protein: CATTLLLPDVPFQETQYF.

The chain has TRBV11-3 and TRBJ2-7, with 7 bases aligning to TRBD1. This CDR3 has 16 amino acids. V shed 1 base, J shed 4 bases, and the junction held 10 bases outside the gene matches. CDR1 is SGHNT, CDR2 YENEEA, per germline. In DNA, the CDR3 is TGTGCCAGCAGCTTAGGAGGAAAGGGGGCCATTTACGAGCAGTACTTC. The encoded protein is CASSLGGKGAIYEQYF.

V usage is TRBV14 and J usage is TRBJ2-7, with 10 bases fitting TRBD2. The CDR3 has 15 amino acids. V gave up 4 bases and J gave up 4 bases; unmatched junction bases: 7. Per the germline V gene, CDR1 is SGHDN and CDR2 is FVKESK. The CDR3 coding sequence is TGTGCCAGCAGCCCCTCCGGGACTAGCGCATACGAGCAGTACGTC. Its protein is CASSPSGTSAYEQYV.

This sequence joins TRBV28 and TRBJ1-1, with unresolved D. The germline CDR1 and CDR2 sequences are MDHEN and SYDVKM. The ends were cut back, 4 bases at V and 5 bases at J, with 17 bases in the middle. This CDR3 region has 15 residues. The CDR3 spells CASSSLDAFGTEAFF. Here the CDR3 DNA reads TGTGCCAGCAGTTCCCTCGACGCCTTTGGGACTGAAGCTTTCTTT.

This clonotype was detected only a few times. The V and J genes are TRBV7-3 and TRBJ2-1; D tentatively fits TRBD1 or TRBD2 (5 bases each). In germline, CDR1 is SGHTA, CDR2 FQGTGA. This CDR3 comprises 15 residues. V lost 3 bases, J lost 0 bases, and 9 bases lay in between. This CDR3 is CASSLDGTSYNEQFF. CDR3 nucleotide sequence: TGTGCCAGCAGCTTGGACGGGACCTCCTACAATGAGCAGTTCTTC.

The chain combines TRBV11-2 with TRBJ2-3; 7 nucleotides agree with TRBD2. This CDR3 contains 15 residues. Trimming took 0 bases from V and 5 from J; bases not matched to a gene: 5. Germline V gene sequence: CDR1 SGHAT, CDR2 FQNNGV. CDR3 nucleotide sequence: TGTGCCAGCAGCTTAGATATCGGACTAGTAGATACGCAGTATTTT. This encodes CASSLDIGLVDTQYF. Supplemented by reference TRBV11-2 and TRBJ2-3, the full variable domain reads EAGVAQSPRYKIIEKRQSVAFWCNPISGHATLYWYQQILGQGPKLLIQFQNNGVVDDSQLPKDRFSAERLKGVDSTLKIQPAKLEDSAVYLCASSLDIGLVDTQYFGPGTRLTVL.

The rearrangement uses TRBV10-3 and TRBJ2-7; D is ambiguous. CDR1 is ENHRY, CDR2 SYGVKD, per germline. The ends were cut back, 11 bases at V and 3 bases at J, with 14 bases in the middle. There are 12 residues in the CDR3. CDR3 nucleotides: TGTGCCCCGTCGCGGAGCTGCTACGAGCAGTACGTC. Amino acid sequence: CAPSRSCYEQYV.

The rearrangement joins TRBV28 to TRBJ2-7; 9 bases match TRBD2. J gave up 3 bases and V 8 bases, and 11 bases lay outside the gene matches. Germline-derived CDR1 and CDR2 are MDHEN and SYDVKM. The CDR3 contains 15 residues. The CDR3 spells CASCAGTSSFYEQYF. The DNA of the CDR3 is TGTGCCAGCTGTGCCGGGACTAGCTCGTTCTACGAGCAGTACTTC.

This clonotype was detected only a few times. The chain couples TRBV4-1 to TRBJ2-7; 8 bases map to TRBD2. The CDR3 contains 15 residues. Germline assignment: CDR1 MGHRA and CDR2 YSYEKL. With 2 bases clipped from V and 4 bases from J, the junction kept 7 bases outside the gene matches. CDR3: CASSQRAGGRYEQYV. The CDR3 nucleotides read TGCGCCAGCAGCCAAAGGGCGGGGGGCAGGTACGAGCAGTACGTC.

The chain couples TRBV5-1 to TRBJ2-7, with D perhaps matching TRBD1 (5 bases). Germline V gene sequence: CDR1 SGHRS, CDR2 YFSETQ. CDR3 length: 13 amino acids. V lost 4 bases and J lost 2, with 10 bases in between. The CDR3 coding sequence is TGCGCCAGCAGCCTCTGGACAACCTACGAGCAGTACTTC. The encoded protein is CASSLWTTYEQYF.

For the CDR3, the DNA is TGTGCCACCAGCAGAGATCGAGGACGGGATCTCAATGAGCAGTTCTTC. This translates into CATSRDRGRDLNEQFF. This chain joins TRBV15 and TRBJ2-1, with D possibly being TRBD2 (5 bases). This CDR3 comprises 16 residues. The V and J ends lost 0 bases and 6 bases respectively, with 15 bases between them. Germline CDR1 reads LNHNV; CDR2 reads YYDKDF (reference sequence).

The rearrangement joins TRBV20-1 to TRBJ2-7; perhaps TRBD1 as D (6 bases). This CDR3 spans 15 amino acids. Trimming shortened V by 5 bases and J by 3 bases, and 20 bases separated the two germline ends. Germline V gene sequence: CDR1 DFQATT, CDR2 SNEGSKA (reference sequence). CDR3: CSAPLTGRGLYEQYV. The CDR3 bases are TGCAGTGCTCCATTGACAGGTCGAGGGCTCTACGAGCAGTACGTC.

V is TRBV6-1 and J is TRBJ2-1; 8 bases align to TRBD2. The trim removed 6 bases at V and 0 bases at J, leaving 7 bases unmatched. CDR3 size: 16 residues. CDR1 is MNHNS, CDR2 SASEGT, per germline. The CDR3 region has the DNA TGTGCCAGCAGACAAATGGCGGGGGGCTCCTACAATGAGCAGTTCTTC. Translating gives CASRQMAGGSYNEQFF.

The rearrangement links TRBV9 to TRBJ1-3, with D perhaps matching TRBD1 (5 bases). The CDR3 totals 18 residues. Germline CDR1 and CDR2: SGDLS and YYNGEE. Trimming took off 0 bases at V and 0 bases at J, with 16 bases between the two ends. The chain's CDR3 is CASSVADPQACSGNTIYF. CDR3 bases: TGTGCCAGCAGCGTAGCGGACCCACAGGCCTGCTCTGGAAACACCATATATTTT.